The clone carrying this T cell receptor beta chain was found a few times. Antigen: not known. Sorting was used to obtain naive CD8 T cells (CD8+CD4-CCR7+CD45RA+). The data originate from a study of molecular identifiers for immune sequencing clone quantification. CDR3 length: 14 amino acids. With V trimmed by 1 base and J by 12 bases, 8 bases remained unmatched. Germline V gene data show CDR1 as LGHNA and CDR2 as YNFKEQ. Previously reported methods and listed TCR primers produced the bulk TCR libraries. TCRdb passed the PCR reads through MiXCR, listing each CDR3 protein once. The table has over 600,000 distinct CDR3 sequences, about 20% seen once. General study results and limits: Sizes of clones that are highly expanded could be underestimated (if identical TCR molecules share a barcode).

The chain recombines TRBV4-2 with TRBJ2-1, with 8 positions matching TRBD2. The clonotype originates from a human donor in good health. Some libraries in this study had Jurkat cell RNA spiked in. Sequencing input: naive CD8+ T cells from blood, with Jurkat cell RNA spiked in. The subset is: FACS-sorted CD8+CD4-CCR7+CD45RA+ naive T cells. This CDR3 reads CASSQVGLAGGQFF. The DNA of the CDR3 is TGTGCCAGCAGCCAAGTCGGGCTGGCGGGAGGGCAGTTCTTC.